In this sample, the clone carrying this T cell receptor beta chain turned up a few times. As yet, its antigen is unknown. From RNA transcripts, TCR beta CDR3 regions were amplified. First-round RT-PCR with HTBI primers amplified the TCR CDR3 region. MiXCR, run by TCRdb on the multiplex PCR reads, gives a single entry per CDR3 protein. This table holds hundreds of thousands of distinct CDR3 sequences, approximately 42% found once. Reasons for excluding patients were uncontrolled infection, other autoimmune disease, pregnancy or lactation. Clinical symptoms, serum thyroxine, TRAb, thyroid ultrasound and orbital computed tomography informed diagnoses. The data originate from a study of T cells in Graves' hyperthyroidism and ophthalmopathy. Germline V gene lookup returns CDR1 ENHRY and CDR2 SYGVKD. Trimming removed 3 bases from V and 3 bases from J, with 21 bases in between. The length of the CDR3 is 17 residues.

Study-wide points: Using 13 V-J features, a model discriminated ophthalmopathy from stable hyperthyroidism. Model-based prediction identified ophthalmopathy a median around 6.5 months prior to its onset.

Sequencing was done on a sample of peripheral blood or thyroid tissue (not recorded which). The J gene is TRBJ2-7, the V gene TRBV10-3; D is possibly TRBD2 (6 bases). This TCR derives from an adult man with Graves' disease, either hyperthyroidism or ophthalmopathy (not recorded which). The CDR3: CAISDASRETGVYEQYF. The CDR3 DNA is TGTGCCATCAGTGACGCTTCAAGAGAGACGGGGGTCTACGAGCAGTACTTC.